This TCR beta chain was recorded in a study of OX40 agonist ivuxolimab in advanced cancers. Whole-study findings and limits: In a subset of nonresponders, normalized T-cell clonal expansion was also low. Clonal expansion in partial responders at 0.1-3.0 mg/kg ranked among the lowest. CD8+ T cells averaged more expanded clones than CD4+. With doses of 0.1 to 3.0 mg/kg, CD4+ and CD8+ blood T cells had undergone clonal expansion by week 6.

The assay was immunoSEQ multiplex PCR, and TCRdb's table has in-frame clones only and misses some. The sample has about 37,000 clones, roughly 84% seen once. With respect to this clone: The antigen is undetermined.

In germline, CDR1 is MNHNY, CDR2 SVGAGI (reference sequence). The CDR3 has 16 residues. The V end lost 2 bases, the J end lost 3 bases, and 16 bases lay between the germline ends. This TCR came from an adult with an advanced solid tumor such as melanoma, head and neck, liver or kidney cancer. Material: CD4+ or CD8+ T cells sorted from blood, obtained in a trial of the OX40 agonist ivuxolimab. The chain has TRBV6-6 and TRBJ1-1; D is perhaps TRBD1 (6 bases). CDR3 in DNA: TGTGCCAGCAGTTACCCGACGGAGACAGGAGACACTGAAGCTTTCTTT. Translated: CASSYPTETGDTEAFF.